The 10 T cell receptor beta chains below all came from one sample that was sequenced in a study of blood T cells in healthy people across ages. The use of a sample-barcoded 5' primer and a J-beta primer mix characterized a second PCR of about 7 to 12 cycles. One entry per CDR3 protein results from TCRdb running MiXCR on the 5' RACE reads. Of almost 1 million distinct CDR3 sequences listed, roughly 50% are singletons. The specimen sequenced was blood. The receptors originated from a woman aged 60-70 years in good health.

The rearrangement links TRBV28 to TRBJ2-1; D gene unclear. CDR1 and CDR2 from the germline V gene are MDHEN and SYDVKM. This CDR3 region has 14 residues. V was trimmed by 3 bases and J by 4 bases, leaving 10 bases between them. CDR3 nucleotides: TGTGCCAGCAGTTTTTACAGCAAATACAATGAGCAGTTCTTC. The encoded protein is CASSFYSKYNEQFF.

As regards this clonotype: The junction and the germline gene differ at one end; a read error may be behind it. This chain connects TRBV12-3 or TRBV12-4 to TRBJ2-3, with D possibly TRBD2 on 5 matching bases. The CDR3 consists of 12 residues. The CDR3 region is CAGAISADTQYF. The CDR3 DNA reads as TGCGCTGGAGCCATTAGCGCAGATACGCAGTATTTT.

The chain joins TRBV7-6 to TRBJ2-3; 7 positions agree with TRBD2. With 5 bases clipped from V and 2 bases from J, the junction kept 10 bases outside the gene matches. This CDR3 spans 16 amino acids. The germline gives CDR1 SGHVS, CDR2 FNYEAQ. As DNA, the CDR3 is TGTGCCAGCAGCCCCCCTATGGGGGGGGACACAGATACGCAGTATTTT. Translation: CASSPPMGGDTDTQYF.

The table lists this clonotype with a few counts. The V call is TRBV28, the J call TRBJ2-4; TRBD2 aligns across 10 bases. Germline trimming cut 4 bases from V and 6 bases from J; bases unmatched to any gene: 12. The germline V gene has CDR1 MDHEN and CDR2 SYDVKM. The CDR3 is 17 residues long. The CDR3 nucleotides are TGTGCCAGCAGTTACTTTCGGACTAGCGGCAGATTAAACATTCAGTACTTC. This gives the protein CASSYFRTSGRLNIQYF.

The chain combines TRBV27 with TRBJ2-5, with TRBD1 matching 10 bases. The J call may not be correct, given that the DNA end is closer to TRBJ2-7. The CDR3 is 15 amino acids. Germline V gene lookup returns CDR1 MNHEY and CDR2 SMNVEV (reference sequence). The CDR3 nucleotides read TGTGCCAGCACCTTCCGACAGGGGGCCAAGTACGAGCAGTACTTC. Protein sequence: CASTFRQGAKYEQYF.

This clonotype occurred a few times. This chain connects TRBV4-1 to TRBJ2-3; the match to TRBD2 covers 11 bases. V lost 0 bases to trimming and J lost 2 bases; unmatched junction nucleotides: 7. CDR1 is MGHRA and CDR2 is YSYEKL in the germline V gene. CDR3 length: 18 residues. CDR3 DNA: TGCGCCAGCAGCCAAGATAGCTCTAGCGGGAGGCCCACAGATACGCAGTATTTT. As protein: CASSQDSSSGRPTDTQYF.

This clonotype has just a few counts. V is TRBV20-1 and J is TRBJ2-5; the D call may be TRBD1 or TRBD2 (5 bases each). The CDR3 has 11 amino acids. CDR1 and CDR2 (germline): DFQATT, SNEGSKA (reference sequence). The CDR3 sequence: CSSRGRETQYF. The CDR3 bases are TGCAGCTCCCGGGGCCGGGAGACCCAGTACTTC.

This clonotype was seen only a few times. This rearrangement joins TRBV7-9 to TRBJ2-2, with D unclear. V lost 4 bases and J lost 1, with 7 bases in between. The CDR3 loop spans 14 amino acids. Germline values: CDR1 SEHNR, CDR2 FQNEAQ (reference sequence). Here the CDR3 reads CASSSNKNTGELFF. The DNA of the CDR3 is TGTGCCAGCAGCTCGAACAAGAACACCGGGGAGCTGTTTTTT.

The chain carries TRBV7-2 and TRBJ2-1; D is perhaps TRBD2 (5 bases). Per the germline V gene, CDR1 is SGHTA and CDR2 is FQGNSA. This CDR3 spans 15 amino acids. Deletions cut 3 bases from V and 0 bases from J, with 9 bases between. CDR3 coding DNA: TGTGCCAGCAGCTTTAAAGCGGACTCCTACAATGAGCAGTTCTTC. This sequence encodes CASSFKADSYNEQFF.

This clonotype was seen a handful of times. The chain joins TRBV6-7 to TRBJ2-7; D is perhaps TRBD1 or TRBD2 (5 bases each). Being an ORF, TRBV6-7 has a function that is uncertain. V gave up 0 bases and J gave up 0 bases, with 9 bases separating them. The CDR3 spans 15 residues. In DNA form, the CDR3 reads TGTGCCAGCAGTTACTCGGGACGGAACTCCTACGAGCAGTACTTC. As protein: CASSYSGRNSYEQYF.